This T cell receptor beta chain was sequenced for a study of blood T cell repertoires in COVID-19. Overall study context: The cDNA or gDNA used as material had been derived from T cells, B-cell-depleted T cells, or PBMCs.

V lost 10 bases and J lost 7, with 16 bases in between. CDR3 length equals 13 residues. CDR1 and CDR2 from the germline V gene are MNHEY and SVGAGI. The assay was immunoSEQ multiplex PCR, and TCRdb's table has in-frame clones only and misses some. This sample has around 250,000 clones; around 83% occur once, and the top ten carry 5%. The chain combines TRBV6-5 with TRBJ1-4, with TRBD1 as a possible D gene (6 bases). The sequence derives from a man aged 35-49 years who had been exposed to COVID-19. The material sequenced was PBMCs or T cells enriched from blood (not recorded which). The CDR3 here is CAIAGGPTEKLFF. Written as DNA, the CDR3 is TGTGCCATAGCCGGGGGGCCTACTGAAAAACTGTTTTTT.